These 24 T cell receptor beta chains came from one sample sequenced in a study of T cells in localized non-small cell lung cancer (dated by TCRdb to the early 2020s). Libraries were prepared through the immunoSEQ multiplex PCR assay. The source is immuneACCESS, and TCRdb retained only in-frame sequences with V and J called. Part of the clones is not carried over; for the studies checked, unresolved V genes explain less than half of this, and the remainder is unexplained. The sample table lists around 28,000 clones, around 94% of them with a count of one. 0.73% of the sample is in the top ten clones. Material: peripheral blood, obtained before any cancer treatment. The origin of the receptors is a woman aged 40 to 75 with stage I lung adenocarcinoma.

The chain has TRBV27 and TRBJ1-1; D unresolved. Trimming removed 7 bases from V and 4 bases from J, with 13 bases in between. Germline CDR1 MNHEY, CDR2 SMNVEV (reference sequence). The CDR3 consists of 13 residues. CDR3 coding DNA: TGTGCCAGCACAACTCCCCCGGGCACTGAAGCTTTCTTT. This gives the protein CASTTPPGTEAFF.

The chain links TRBV4-1 to TRBJ1-5; 7 nucleotides agree with TRBD1. Trimming took 4 bases from V and 3 from J; bases not matched to a gene: 9. CDR1 and CDR2 (germline): MGHRA, YSYEKL. This CDR3 contains 16 residues. CDR3 residues: CASSLRGQGSNQPQHF. The DNA for the CDR3 is TGCGCCAGCAGCCTGAGGGGGCAGGGCTCCAATCAGCCCCAGCATTTT.

This chain joins TRBV7-8 and TRBJ2-7; D is unresolved. Germline CDR1 and CDR2: SGHVS and FQNEAQ. There are 11 residues in the CDR3. V gave up 5 bases and J gave up 6 bases, with 8 bases separating them. The CDR3 loop reads CASSRVGEQYF. The CDR3 DNA sequence: TGTGCCAGCAGCCGGGTGGGCGAGCAGTACTTC.

This clone has just one count. J is TRBJ2-3 and V is TRBV7-2; D is unresolved. CDR3 size: 13 residues. Looked up from germline, CDR1 is SGHTA and CDR2 is FQGNSA. Trimming shortened V by 7 bases and J by 0 bases, and 8 bases separated the two germline ends. For the CDR3, the DNA is TGTGCCAGCACGCACTCTAGCACAGATACGCAGTATTTT. This gives the protein CASTHSSTDTQYF.

The genes are TRBV13 and TRBJ1-2, with D possibly matching TRBD1 (6 bases). Germline CDR1 and CDR2: PRHDT and FYEKMQ (reference sequence). V was clipped by 2 bases and J by 10 bases, with 11 bases between them. The CDR3 totals 12 residues. The CDR3 DNA reads as TGTGCCAGCAGCTTAAGAACAGGGCCCTACACCTTC. Amino acid sequence: CASSLRTGPYTF.

V gene TRBV4-1 combines with J gene TRBJ2-4; D is undetermined. Trimming took 3 bases from V and 5 from J, leaving 8 bases between them. Looked up from germline, CDR1 is MGHRA and CDR2 is YSYEKL. CDR3 length equals 13 residues. The CDR3, as DNA: TGCGCCAGCAGCCAGGATGAAGAAAACATTCAGTACTTC. This translates into CASSQDEENIQYF.

V usage is TRBV13 and J usage is TRBJ2-3; TRBD2 aligns across 10 bases. Trimming at V came to 4 bases and at J to 0 bases, leaving 4 bases not matched to a gene. Germline assignment: CDR1 PRHDT and CDR2 FYEKMQ (reference sequence). The CDR3 has 16 residues. Written as DNA, the CDR3 is TGTGCCAGCAGCTGGACTAGCGGTCATAGCACAGATACGCAGTATTTT. Its translation: CASSWTSGHSTDTQYF.

The V gene is TRBV10-3, the J gene TRBJ2-1; D might be TRBD2 (5 bases). V was trimmed by 6 bases and J by 0 bases, leaving 12 bases between them. Germline V CDR1 and CDR2: ENHRY, SYGVKD. The CDR3 has 15 residues. CDR3 protein: CAIRAVTTSYNEQFF. The CDR3 DNA is TGTGCCATCAGGGCCGTGACTACCTCCTACAATGAGCAGTTCTTC.

The chain couples TRBV18 to TRBJ1-1; TRBD1 aligns across 8 bases. This CDR3 comprises 15 residues. CDR1 and CDR2 from the germline V gene are KGHSH and LQKENI. With 3 bases clipped from V and 3 bases from J, the junction kept 6 bases outside the gene matches. CDR3: CASSPKTGAYTEAFF. The CDR3 coding sequence is TGTGCCAGCTCACCTAAGACAGGGGCGTACACTGAAGCTTTCTTT. The entire variable domain, with the rest obtained from reference TRBV18 and TRBJ1-1, is as follows: NAGVMQNPRHLVRRRGQEARLRCSPMKGHSHVYWYRQLPEEGLKFMVYLQKENIIDESGMPKERFSAEFPKEGPSILRIQQVVRGDSAAYFCASSPKTGAYTEAFFGQGTRLTVV.

The genes are TRBV5-4 and TRBJ2-2, with D unresolved. V shed 4 bases and J shed 1 base, with 8 bases lying between them. Germline V gives CDR1 SGHNT, CDR2 YYREEE (reference sequence). The CDR3 extends over 14 amino acids. The CDR3, as DNA: TGTGCCAGCAGCCCCCCCAAGAACACCGGGGAGCTGTTTTTT. This translates into CASSPPKNTGELFF.

This CDR3 is CASRLTTGNTEAFF. For the CDR3, the DNA is TGTGCCAGCAGACTTACGACAGGGAACACTGAAGCTTTCTTT. The chain has TRBV6-5 and TRBJ1-1, with D maybe TRBD1 (6 bases). The ends were cut back, 6 bases at V and 1 base at J, with 12 bases in the middle. Germline assignment: CDR1 MNHEY and CDR2 SVGAGI. There are 14 residues in the CDR3.

The gene calls are TRBV11-2 and TRBJ2-3; D not certain. CDR1 is SGHAT, CDR2 FQNNGV, per germline. The CDR3 is 14 amino acids. The V end was cut by 5 bases, the J end by 1 base, with 10 bases between. The CDR3 DNA reads as TGTGCCAGCAGCCCGACGGACGGCACAGATACGCAGTATTTT. Its protein product is CASSPTDGTDTQYF.

The chain is built from TRBV2 and TRBJ1-4; tentatively, D is TRBD1 (6 bases). CDR3 length: 15 amino acids. CDR1 and CDR2 from the germline V gene are SNHLY and FYNNEI. Trimming took 6 bases from V and 1 from J, leaving 12 bases between them. The DNA of the CDR3 is TGTGCCAGCAGCCTTACAGGGTTAACTAATGAAAAACTGTTTTTT. Translated, it gives CASSLTGLTNEKLFF.

This clone was detected once. The genes are TRBV7-2 and TRBJ2-3, with 12 positions matching TRBD2. CDR3 length: 16 residues. V trimming: 4 bases; J trimming: 6 bases; junction bases outside the gene matches: 8. CDR1 SGHTA and CDR2 FQGNSA come from the germline V gene. The CDR3 bases are TGTGCCAGCAGCTCAGGCCCTAGCGGGGGGGCTGATACGCAGTATTTT. Translated, it gives CASSSGPSGGADTQYF.

This clone was observed once. The rearrangement joins TRBV14 to TRBJ2-1; D unclear. Germline CDR1 SGHDN, CDR2 FVKESK. V was shortened by 3 bases and J by 12 bases, with 24 bases between the two germline ends. CDR3 length equals 16 residues. CDR3 coding DNA: TGTGCCAGCAGCCACTTCTCGTTGACGAGCGCTGGATGGCAGTTCTTC. It specifies CASSHFSLTSAGWQFF.

The V gene is TRBV6-6, the J gene TRBJ2-1, with 9 bases that match TRBD1. The CDR3 is made up of 12 amino acids. From germline, CDR1 is MNHNY and CDR2 SVGAGI (reference sequence). Germline trimming cut 0 bases from V and 15 bases from J; bases unmatched to any gene: 3. The CDR3 DNA is TGTGCCAGCAGTTACTCGATGGGACAGGGGTTCTTC. Its translation: CASSYSMGQGFF.

This chain connects TRBV6-5 to TRBJ2-2; 10 bases align to TRBD1. The CDR3 runs to 15 residues. V shed 6 bases, J shed 5 bases, and the junction held 6 bases outside the gene matches. CDR1 and CDR2 from the germline V gene are MNHEY and SVGAGI. CDR3 region: CASRRDRGLTGELFF. The DNA for the CDR3 is TGTGCCAGCAGGAGAGACAGGGGGCTGACCGGGGAGCTGTTTTTT.

The V gene is TRBV4-3, the J gene TRBJ1-4; 8 nucleotides agree with TRBD1. V dropped 4 bases and J dropped 8; count of bases not matched to a gene: 12. The V gene's germline CDR1 is LGHNA and CDR2 YSLEER. The CDR3 is made up of 16 amino acids. CDR3 nucleotide sequence: TGCGCCAGCAGCCTCGATTCCAGGGGGCCTCGAGAAAAACTGTTTTTT. Translation gives CASSLDSRGPREKLFF.

This chain uses TRBV7-9 with TRBJ2-7; D possibly matches TRBD1 or TRBD2 (5 bases each). This CDR3 comprises 16 residues. From germline, CDR1 is SEHNR and CDR2 FQNEAQ (reference sequence). V was clipped by 5 bases and J by 3 bases, with 20 bases between them. In DNA form, the CDR3 reads TGTGCCAGCAGCGTCTCCGAGGGGCAGGGATTCTACGAGCAGTACTTC. Its translation: CASSVSEGQGFYEQYF.

A word on this clone: One junction end does not reproduce the germline sequence, and a read error may be involved. The identical CDR3 is also encoded by other nucleotide sequences in the sample. V usage is TRBV7-2 and J usage is TRBJ2-7, with D perhaps assigned TRBD1 or TRBD2 (5 bases each). The germline V gene encodes CDR1 SGHTA and CDR2 FQGNSA. The CDR3 totals 12 residues. The CDR3 DNA follows: TGTGCCAGCAGTCCATCCACCGGGACGTCGAACTTC. It codes for CASSPSTGTSNF.

The sample holds one count of this clone. The chain carries TRBV7-9 and TRBJ2-6; 9 bases are shared with TRBD1. V lost 5 bases to trimming and J lost 0 bases; unmatched junction nucleotides: 8. Looked up from germline, CDR1 is SEHNR and CDR2 is FQNEAQ (reference sequence). This CDR3 spans 18 amino acids. CDR3 bases: TGTGCCAGCAGCCCACCCGGGACAGGGAACTCTGGGGCCAACGTCCTGACTTTC. Amino acids: CASSPPGTGNSGANVLTF.

This chain connects TRBV7-6 to TRBJ2-5, with TRBD2 identical over 10 bases. Germline trimming cut 2 bases from V and 7 bases from J; bases unmatched to any gene: 4. CDR1 is SGHVS, CDR2 FNYEAQ, per germline. This CDR3 region has 14 residues. The CDR3 sequence: CASSLSPSGGTQYF. The DNA of the CDR3 is TGTGCCAGCAGCTTATCCCCTAGCGGGGGGACCCAGTACTTC.

In this sample, this clone turned up once. The chain employs TRBV19 and TRBJ1-4; D is perhaps TRBD1 (5 bases). With 6 bases removed from V and 7 bases from J, the gap between germline ends came to 21 bases. The germline V gene encodes CDR1 LNHDA and CDR2 SQIVND (reference sequence). The CDR3 is made up of 16 amino acids. The CDR3 here is CASSPFGGGSSEKLFF. As DNA, the CDR3 is TGTGCCAGTAGCCCCTTCGGGGGGGGGTCTAGTGAAAAACTGTTTTTT.

This chain links TRBV2 with TRBJ1-1; no definite D call. Germline CDR1 is SNHLY and CDR2 is FYNNEI. The V gene lost 2 bases and the J gene lost 1 base, with 5 bases spanning the gap. The CDR3 is made up of 13 amino acids. The DNA for the CDR3 is TGTGCCAGCAGTGAAAGCAGGAACACTGAAGCTTTCTTT. This translates into CASSESRNTEAFF.